These 28 T cell receptor beta chains originate from one sample sequenced in a study of regulatory T cells in long-lasting Graves disease. Libraries of TCR beta came from iRepertoire HTBI primers plus Arm-PCR of CDR3 regions. One entry per CDR3 protein, called by TCRdb with MiXCR from the multiplex PCR reads. Found here are more than 400,000 distinct CDR3 sequences, about 17% of them singletons; the top ten hold 9.5% to 15%. The time point here: newly diagnosed GD, antithyroid drugs for less than 3 months. RNA extracted from PBMCs served as the sequencing template. These data also featured in a second study, about T cells in Graves' hyperthyroidism and ophthalmopathy.

Source: peripheral blood mononuclear cells (PBMCs), taken at new diagnosis, from a patient treated with antithyroid drugs. The receptors originated from a man aged 40-49 years with Graves disease.

This clonotype came up many times. This chain connects TRBV12-3 or TRBV12-4 to TRBJ2-6, with a weak D call TRBD1 (5 bases). The CDR3 loop spans 14 amino acids. V was shortened by 8 bases and J by 1 base, with 9 bases between the two germline ends. The CDR3 nucleotides are TGTGCCAGCTTTAGGGGATCTGGGGCCAACGTCCTGACTTTC. Translation: CASFRGSGANVLTF.

This sequence joins TRBV6-2 or TRBV6-3 and TRBJ2-1; TRBD2 matches 13 bases. Looked up from germline, CDR1 is MNHEY and CDR2 is SVGEGT. The length of the CDR3 is 15 residues. V trimming: 5 bases; J trimming: 8 bases; junction bases outside the gene matches: 6. The CDR3 DNA follows: TGTGCCAGCAGTGATGGGACTAGCGGGATGGATGAGCAGTTCTTC. Its protein is CASSDGTSGMDEQFF.

Ten or more counts support this clonotype. This CDR3 is CASSRLAEAKNIQYF. Written as DNA, the CDR3 is TGTGCCAGCAGTCGACTAGCGGAAGCCAAAAACATTCAGTACTTC. J is TRBJ2-4 and V is TRBV2; 9 bases align to TRBD2. The germline V gene encodes CDR1 SNHLY and CDR2 FYNNEI. V shed 5 bases and J 0 bases; nucleotides not matched to a gene: 2. The CDR3 contains 15 residues.

The J gene is TRBJ1-5, the V gene TRBV6-2 or TRBV6-3, with D unclear. V lost 0 bases and J lost 0, with 6 bases in between. CDR3 length: 15 residues. Germline V CDR1 and CDR2: MNHEY, SVGEGT. The CDR3 here is CASSYSPDSNQPQHF. The CDR3 DNA reads as TGTGCCAGCAGTTACTCCCCAGATAGCAATCAGCCCCAGCATTTT.

This clonotype was observed a few times. The chain combines TRBV20-1 with TRBJ2-1; unclear D gene. CDR1 is DFQATT and CDR2 is SNEGSKA in the germline V gene (reference sequence). This CDR3 spans 12 amino acids. V was shortened by 6 bases and J by 8 bases, with 14 bases between the two germline ends. Here the CDR3 reads CSAPFQSYEQFF. CDR3 DNA: TGCAGTGCCCCCTTTCAAAGCTATGAGCAGTTCTTC.

In this sample, this clonotype turned up many times. This chain joins TRBV28 and TRBJ2-1; possibly TRBD2 for D (5 bases). The CDR3 loop spans 14 amino acids. The V end lost 7 bases, the J end lost 4 bases, and 14 bases lay between the germline ends. Germline V lookup: CDR1 MDHEN, CDR2 SYDVKM. The CDR3 is CASKRGGPYNEQFF. As DNA, the CDR3 is TGTGCCAGCAAGCGCGGAGGCCCTTACAATGAGCAGTTCTTC.

This clonotype was seen repeatedly, ten times or more. The chain has TRBV11-2 and TRBJ2-5; no clear D. The CDR3 sequence is 14 residues long. V was cut by 5 bases and J by 5 bases, with 15 bases left in between. Germline V gene data show CDR1 as SGHAT and CDR2 as FQNNGV. The CDR3 loop reads CASSETVPGETQYF. The CDR3, as DNA: TGTGCCAGCAGCGAGACGGTCCCCGGGGAGACCCAGTACTTC.

In this sample, this clonotype turned up many times. This chain connects TRBV30 to TRBJ2-7, with 8 positions matching TRBD2. Germline V gives CDR1 GTSNPN, CDR2 SVGIG (reference sequence). V gave up 7 bases and J gave up 2 bases; unmatched junction bases: 4. The CDR3 runs 12 residues. CDR3 nucleotides: TGTGCCTCCATTAGCGGGACCTACGAGCAGTACTTC. Translating gives CASISGTYEQYF.

The chain is built from TRBV7-2 and TRBJ2-1; D gene uncertain. This CDR3 spans 12 amino acids. With 2 bases removed from V and 10 bases from J, the gap between germline ends came to 9 bases. Germline lookup yields CDR1 SGHTA and CDR2 FQGNSA. CDR3 region: CASSLSSTEQFF. DNA for the CDR3: TGTGCCAGCAGCTTATCGTCGACCGAGCAGTTCTTC.

In its sample, this clonotype was seen many times. J is TRBJ2-5 and V is TRBV28; 10 bases are a match to TRBD1. Trimming at V came to 7 bases and at J to 5 bases, leaving 10 bases not matched to a gene. The CDR3 consists of 15 residues. From germline, CDR1 is MDHEN and CDR2 SYDVKM. The DNA for the CDR3 is TGTGCCAGCAAAACCGGGACAGGGGTTTGGGAGACCCAGTACTTC. Translation: CASKTGTGVWETQYF.

This chain uses TRBV19 with TRBJ1-5, with D unclear. The V end lost 0 bases, the J end lost 5 bases, and 5 bases lay between the germline ends. This CDR3 region has 13 residues. Germline V gives CDR1 LNHDA, CDR2 SQIVND (reference sequence). The CDR3 nucleotides read TGTGCCAGTAGTATAGATCGGGATCAGCCCCAGCATTTT. This codes for CASSIDRDQPQHF. The entire variable domain, with the rest obtained from reference TRBV19 and TRBJ1-5, is as follows: DGGITQSPKYLFRKEGQNVTLSCEQNLNHDAMYWYRQDPGQGLRLIYYSQIVNDFQKGDIAEGYSVSREKKESFPLTVTSAQKNPTAFYLCASSIDRDQPQHFGDGTRLSIL.

The V and J genes are TRBV30 and TRBJ1-4; 10 nucleotides line up with TRBD1. Germline V gene lookup returns CDR1 GTSNPN and CDR2 SVGIG (reference sequence). The trim removed 2 bases at V and 5 bases at J, leaving 2 bases unmatched. This CDR3 spans 14 amino acids. The CDR3 sequence: CAWSWTGGNEKLFF. The CDR3 nucleotides read TGTGCCTGGAGTTGGACAGGGGGGAATGAAAAACTGTTTTTT.

The sample holds many counts of this clonotype. The rearrangement uses TRBV6-1 and TRBJ2-7; D may be TRBD1 (5 bases). Trimming left V 1 base short and J 4 bases short, with 8 bases between. CDR1 MNHNS and CDR2 SASEGT come from the germline V gene. The CDR3 loop spans 13 amino acids. CDR3 sequence (DNA): TGTGCCAGCAGTGAAGGGGGCCGATACGAGCAGTACTTC. As protein: CASSEGGRYEQYF.

This clonotype has a count of ten or more. The chain employs TRBV6-2 or TRBV6-3 and TRBJ2-1, with TRBD2 matching over 8 bases. The CDR3 has 19 residues. With 6 bases clipped from V and 1 base from J, the junction kept 17 bases outside the gene matches. Germline loops: CDR1 MNHEY, CDR2 SVGEGT. CDR3 sequence reads: CASRTHRGAGAGSYNEQFF. The CDR3 nucleotides are TGTGCCAGCAGGACCCACCGGGGAGCGGGAGCAGGTTCCTACAATGAGCAGTTCTTC.

This clonotype was recorded many times. The V call is TRBV11-2, the J call TRBJ2-7, with 9 positions matching TRBD1. Germline trimming cut 6 bases from V and 1 base from J; bases unmatched to any gene: 10. This CDR3 has 16 residues. In germline, CDR1 is SGHAT, CDR2 FQNNGV. The CDR3 reads CASSRLRGTGSYEQYF. The CDR3 DNA is TGTGCCAGCAGTCGACTCAGGGGGACAGGGTCCTACGAGCAGTACTTC.

This clonotype was seen many times. The J gene is TRBJ2-7, the V gene TRBV5-1; 7 positions agree with TRBD1. Per germline, CDR1 SGHRS and CDR2 YFSETQ. V gave up 4 bases and J gave up 5 bases; unmatched junction bases: 6. The CDR3 runs 13 residues. CDR3 DNA sequence: TGCGCCAGCAGCGCGTACAGGGGCAACGAGCAGTACTTC. Translating it yields CASSAYRGNEQYF.

This clonotype was seen ten or more times. The chain has TRBV5-1 and TRBJ2-1; D remains unclear. This CDR3 is 12 amino acids long. Deletions cut 4 bases from V and 9 bases from J, with 11 bases between. From germline, CDR1 is SGHRS and CDR2 YFSETQ. The CDR3 coding sequence is TGCGCCAGCAGCCACCTAGGCGGTGAGCAGTTCTTC. This gives the protein CASSHLGGEQFF.

This clonotype was counted only a few times. CDR3 DNA sequence: TGTGCCAGCAGCCAACACCGTGCCAGTACGAATGAAAAACTGTTTTTT. Its translation is CASSQHRASTNEKLFF. This chain connects TRBV4-2 to TRBJ1-4; no definite D call. The CDR3 is made up of 16 amino acids. Germline lookup yields CDR1 LGHNA and CDR2 YNFKEQ. V gave up 2 bases and J gave up 5 bases, with 15 bases separating them.

This clonotype was recorded a few times. V and J are TRBV27 and TRBJ1-1; 8 bases are shared with TRBD1. Looked up from germline, CDR1 is MNHEY and CDR2 is SMNVEV (reference sequence). V trimming: 6 bases; J trimming: 4 bases; junction bases outside the gene matches: 4. The length of the CDR3 is 13 residues. CDR3 protein: CASRTTGGTEAFF. CDR3 nucleotide sequence: TGTGCCAGCAGGACCACAGGGGGCACTGAAGCTTTCTTT.

The rearrangement links TRBV5-4 to TRBJ2-1; D remains unclear. Germline loops: CDR1 SGHNT, CDR2 YYREEE (reference sequence). The length of the CDR3 is 13 residues. V was trimmed by 0 bases and J by 5 bases, leaving 6 bases between them. This chain's CDR3 is CASSLVSDNEQFF. CDR3 coding DNA: TGTGCCAGCAGCTTGGTTTCCGACAATGAGCAGTTCTTC.

This clonotype was recorded at least ten times. The V and J genes are TRBV28 and TRBJ2-1; D remains ambiguous. The ends were cut back, 7 bases at V and 4 bases at J, with 5 bases in the middle. The CDR3 consists of 11 residues. The germline gives CDR1 MDHEN, CDR2 SYDVKM. The chain's CDR3 is CASKGYNEQFF. As DNA, the CDR3 is TGTGCCAGCAAGGGTTACAATGAGCAGTTCTTC.

This clonotype was detected many times. The chain links TRBV6-1 to TRBJ2-7; 8 positions match TRBD2. Germline loops: CDR1 MNHNS, CDR2 SASEGT. The CDR3 covers 14 residues. V trimming: 5 bases; J trimming: 2 bases; junction bases outside the gene matches: 5. The DNA for the CDR3 is TGTGCCAGCAGTCGCGGGACTAGACCCTACGAGCAGTACTTC. Protein sequence: CASSRGTRPYEQYF.

J is TRBJ1-4 and V is TRBV12-3 or TRBV12-4; a weak D match, TRBD1 (5 bases). This CDR3 spans 16 amino acids. Trimming pared 5 bases from V and 5 bases from J, leaving 18 bases between. The CDR3 bases are TGTGCCAGCAGTCCGGGACTTTATCGACGGAATGAAAAACTGTTTTTT. It specifies CASSPGLYRRNEKLFF.

J is TRBJ2-1 and V is TRBV19; 7 nucleotides line up with TRBD1. The CDR3 extends over 14 amino acids. Unmatched junction bases numbered 5, after V lost 5 bases and J lost 4 bases. CDR1 LNHDA and CDR2 SQIVND come from the germline V gene (reference sequence). This CDR3 is CASSVRQGYNEQFF. The CDR3, as DNA: TGTGCCAGTAGTGTAAGACAGGGATACAATGAGCAGTTCTTC.

The chain uses TRBV12-3 or TRBV12-4 and TRBJ2-2; D possibly corresponds to TRBD1 (6 bases). The CDR3 covers 14 residues. Trimming removed 3 bases from V and 5 bases from J, with 10 bases in between. CDR3 protein: CASSFQGRTGELFF. The CDR3 nucleotides read TGTGCCAGCAGTTTCCAGGGGCGGACCGGGGAGCTGTTTTTT.

This clonotype was counted many times. Relative to the germline gene, one junction end is altered; a read error may explain this. The rearrangement links TRBV30 to TRBJ2-1, with 8 bases aligning to TRBD2. The CDR3 length is 14 residues. CDR1 GTSNPN and CDR2 SVGIG come from the germline V gene (reference sequence). CDR3 sequence: CAWSVGRAYNEQFF. CDR3 sequence (DNA): TGTGCCTGGAGTGTCGGGAGGGCCTATAATGAGCAGTTCTTC.

Comment on this clonotype: At one end the junction does not follow the germline gene, possibly because of a read error. The rearrangement uses TRBV19 and TRBJ1-1; D possibly corresponds to TRBD1 (6 bases). CDR1 is LNHDA and CDR2 is SQIVND in the germline V gene (reference sequence). The CDR3 has 13 amino acids. This CDR3 is CPSTPDRNTEAFF. CDR3 DNA sequence: TGTCCCAGTACCCCGGACAGGAACACTGAAGCTTTCTTT.

Worth noting for this clonotype: The CDR3 ends on some other residue instead of the conserved phenylalanine or tryptophan, so this is likely a read error. V is TRBV5-1 and J is TRBJ1-1, with D possibly being TRBD1 (5 bases). V shed 3 bases and J shed 2 bases, with 11 bases lying between them. This CDR3 comprises 14 residues. Germline values: CDR1 SGHRS, CDR2 YFSETQ. The CDR3 loop is CASSSDRDNTEAFL. CDR3 DNA: TGCGCCAGCAGCTCCGACAGAGATAACACTGAAGCTTTCTTG.